This T cell receptor (beta chain) was sequenced in a study of chemoradiotherapy in HPV16-positive cancers. Over chemoradiotherapy, repertoires were sampled more than once. Data came from immunoSEQ multiplex PCR; TCRdb stores just in-frame clones and leaves some out. The sample yields tens of thousands of clones, more than 90% seen once. A word on this clone: Its antigen remains unknown.

CDR1 LNHNV and CDR2 YYDKDF come from the germline V gene (reference sequence). CDR3 length equals 15 residues. Trimming left V 0 bases short and J 7 bases short, with 13 bases between. General study points: In HPV16-positive patients, HPV-responsive T-cell expansion tracked better recurrence-free survival. During treatment, candidate HPV-specific clones and E7-related motifs expanded in tumor. HPV-specific T cells were functionally defined from only two HPV16-positive patients.

The rearrangement links TRBV15 to TRBJ1-5; perhaps TRBD1 as D (6 bases). The sequence was collected from a human donor with HPV-associated anogenital cancer. Specimen: blood, collected from a patient who underwent chemoradiotherapy. This chain's CDR3 is CATSREAGGGQPQHF. CDR3 nucleotide sequence: TGTGCCACCAGCAGAGAGGCAGGCGGGGGCCAGCCCCAGCATTTT.